This TCR beta chain was found in a study of CXCR3-negative and CXCR3-positive naive CD8 T cells. Broader study findings: After cryopreservation, CXCR3 expression dropped partially; most assays used fresh PBMCs. A higher hydrophobicity marked the TRB CDR3s of CXCR3-positive naive cells versus CXCR3-negative naive cells. Similarly elevated diversity marked both naive subsets, with memory CD8+ cells showing far lower diversity.

The CDR3 is made up of 16 amino acids. Germline values: CDR1 SQVTM, CDR2 ANQGSEA. In the case of this clonotype: What it binds is not known.

Via 5' RACE with UMI labels, TRB cDNA libraries were prepared. TCRdb reprocessed the 5' RACE reads, with one entry per CDR3 protein and no DNA. This sample's table has about 150,000 distinct CDR3 sequences. Sequencing was done on a sample of naive CXCR3+ CD8+ T cells from blood. The subset is: CD45RO-CCR7+CD27+CD95- naive CD8+ T cells expressing CXCR3 (TNR3+). The chain uses TRBV29-1 and TRBJ2-2; checking the TCRdb D call of TRBD1 is not possible without DNA. The sequence came from a human donor in good health. Some clones in this sample may be carry-over from other donors' samples. This chain's CDR3 is CSVVTAGTVNTGELFF.